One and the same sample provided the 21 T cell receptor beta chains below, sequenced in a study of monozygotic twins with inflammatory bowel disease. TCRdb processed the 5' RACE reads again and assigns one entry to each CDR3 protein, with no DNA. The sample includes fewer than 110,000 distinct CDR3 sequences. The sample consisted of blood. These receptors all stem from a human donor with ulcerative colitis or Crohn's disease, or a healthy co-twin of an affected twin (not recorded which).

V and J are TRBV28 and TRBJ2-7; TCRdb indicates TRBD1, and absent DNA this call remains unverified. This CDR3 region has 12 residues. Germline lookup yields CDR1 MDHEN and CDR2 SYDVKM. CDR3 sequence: CASSRQGYEQYF.

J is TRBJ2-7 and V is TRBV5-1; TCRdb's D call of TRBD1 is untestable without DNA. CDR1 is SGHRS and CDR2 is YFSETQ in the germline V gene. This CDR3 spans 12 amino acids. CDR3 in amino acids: CASSPRQAEQYF.

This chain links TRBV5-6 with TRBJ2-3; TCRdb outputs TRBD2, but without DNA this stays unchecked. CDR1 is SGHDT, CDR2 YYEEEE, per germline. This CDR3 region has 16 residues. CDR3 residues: CASSPLWGGHPDTQYF.

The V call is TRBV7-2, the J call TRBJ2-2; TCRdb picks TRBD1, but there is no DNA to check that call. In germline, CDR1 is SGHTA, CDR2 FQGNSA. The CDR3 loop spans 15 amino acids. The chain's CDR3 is CASSFNNPGGGELFF.

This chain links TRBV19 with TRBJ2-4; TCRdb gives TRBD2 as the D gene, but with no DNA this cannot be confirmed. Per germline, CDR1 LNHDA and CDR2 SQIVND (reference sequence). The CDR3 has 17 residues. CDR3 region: CATTSRGSGKKENMQYF.

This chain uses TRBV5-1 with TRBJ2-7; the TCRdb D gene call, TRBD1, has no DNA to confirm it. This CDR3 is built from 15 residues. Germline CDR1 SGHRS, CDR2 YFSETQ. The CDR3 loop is CASRDPGHNSYEQYF. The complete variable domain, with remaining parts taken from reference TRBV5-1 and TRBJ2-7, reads KAGVTQTPRYLIKTRGQQVTLSCSPISGHRSVSWYQQTPGQGLQFLFEYFSETQRNKGNFPGRFSGRQFSNSRSEMNVSTLELGDSALYLCASRDPGHNSYEQYFGPGTRLTVT.

The CDR3 sequence: CASSISGGEYGQPQHF. The chain employs TRBV2 and TRBJ1-5; there is no DNA to check the TCRdb D call of TRBD1. Germline-derived CDR1 and CDR2 are SNHLY and FYNNEI. This CDR3 is 16 amino acids long.

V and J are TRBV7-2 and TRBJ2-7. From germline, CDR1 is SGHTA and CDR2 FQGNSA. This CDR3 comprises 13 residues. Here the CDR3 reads CASSLPTVYEQYF.

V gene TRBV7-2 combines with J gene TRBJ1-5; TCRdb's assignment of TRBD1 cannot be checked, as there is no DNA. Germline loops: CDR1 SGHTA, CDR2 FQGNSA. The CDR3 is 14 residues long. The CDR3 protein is CASSLGPNNQPQHF.

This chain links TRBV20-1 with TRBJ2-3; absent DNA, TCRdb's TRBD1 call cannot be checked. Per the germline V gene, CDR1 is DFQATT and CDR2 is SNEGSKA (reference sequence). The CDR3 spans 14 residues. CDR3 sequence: CSAPRPAPPDTQYF.

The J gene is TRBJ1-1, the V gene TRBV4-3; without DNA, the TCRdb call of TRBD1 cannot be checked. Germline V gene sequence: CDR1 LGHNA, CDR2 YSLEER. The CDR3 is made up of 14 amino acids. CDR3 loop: CASSQGGQGPEAFF.

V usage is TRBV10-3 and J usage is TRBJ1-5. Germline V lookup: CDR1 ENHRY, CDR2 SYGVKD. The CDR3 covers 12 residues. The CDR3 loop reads CAISEPNQPQHF.

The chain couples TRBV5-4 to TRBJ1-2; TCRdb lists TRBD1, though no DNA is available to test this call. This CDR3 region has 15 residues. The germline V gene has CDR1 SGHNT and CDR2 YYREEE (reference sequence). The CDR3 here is CASRWDRTTTYGYTF.

The CDR3 reads CASSKKTGTGNTIYF. This chain connects TRBV7-9 to TRBJ1-3; TCRdb's D call, TRBD1, is unchecked because there is no DNA. This CDR3 spans 15 amino acids. Germline V lookup: CDR1 SEHNR, CDR2 FQNEAQ (reference sequence).

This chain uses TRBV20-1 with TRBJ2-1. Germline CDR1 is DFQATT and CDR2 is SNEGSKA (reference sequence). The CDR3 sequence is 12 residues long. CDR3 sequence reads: CSARIGSNEQFF.

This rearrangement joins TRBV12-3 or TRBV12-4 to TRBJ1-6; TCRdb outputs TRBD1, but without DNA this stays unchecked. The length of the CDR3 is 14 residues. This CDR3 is CASTPGRDNSPLHF.

This chain's CDR3 is CASSLPKPPSGRVFF. The chain is built from TRBV6-5 and TRBJ1-4. CDR1 and CDR2 from the germline V gene are MNHEY and SVGAGI. This CDR3 region has 15 residues.

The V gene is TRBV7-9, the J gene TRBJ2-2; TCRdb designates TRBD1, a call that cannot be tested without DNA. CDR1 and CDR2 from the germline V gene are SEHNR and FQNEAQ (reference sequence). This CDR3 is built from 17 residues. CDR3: CASSFGPRDRETGELFF.

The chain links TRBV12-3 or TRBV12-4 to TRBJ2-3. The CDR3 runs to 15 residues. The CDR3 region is CASSFIKIITDTQYF.

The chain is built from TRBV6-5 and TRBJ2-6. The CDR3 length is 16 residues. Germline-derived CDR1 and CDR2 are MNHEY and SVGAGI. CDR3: CASSSPDFSGANVLTF.

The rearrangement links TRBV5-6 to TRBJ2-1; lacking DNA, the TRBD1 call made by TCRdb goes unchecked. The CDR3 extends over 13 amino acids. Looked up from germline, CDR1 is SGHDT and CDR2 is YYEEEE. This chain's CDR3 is CASSFGTSSEQFF.